This T cell receptor (beta chain) was recorded in a study of graft-versus-host responses after intestinal transplantation. General study points: Subjects displaying graft-donor T cell macrochimerism possessed elevated graft-versus-host to host-versus-graft clonal ratios inside allografts.

J was trimmed by 2 bases and V by 1 base; bases with no gene match: 9. Germline assignment: CDR1 SGDLS and CDR2 YYNGEE. The CDR3 runs 17 residues. Remarks on this clone: Its antigen is not identified.

Profiling relied on immunoSEQ multiplex PCR, and the TCRdb table lists in-frame clones only, not all of them. The top ten hold about 2.9% of the sample, which has approximately 58,000 clones, approximately 90% seen once. The V and J genes are TRBV9 and TRBJ2-3, with TRBD1 matching 8 bases. This sequence originates from a human patient who received an intestinal transplant, so some T cells may come from the graft donor. The source was PBMCs, collected roughly 120 days after intestinal transplantation. The CDR3 loop reads CASSVSTGTGYTDTQYF. CDR3 coding DNA: TGTGCCAGCAGCGTATCGACCGGGACAGGCTACACAGATACGCAGTATTTT.